Each of the 11 T cell receptor beta chains below was sequenced from the same sample in a study of T cells in women clearing cervical HPV infection. The data were produced by immunoSEQ multiplex PCR, yet TCRdb's version contains in-frame clones alone and is incomplete. The sample table sets out about 30,000 clones. The specimen was blood buffy coat. These receptors were taken from a woman aged 18-69 years with a cervical HPV16 infection that either progressed to CIN3+ or cleared (not recorded which).

Regarding this clone: The read halts 3 residues ahead of the CDR3 end, with the missing end drawn from the germline J gene. V usage is TRBV6-1 and J usage is TRBJ1-3; 9 bases agree with TRBD1. The length of the CDR3 is 16 residues. V shed 4 bases, J shed 1 base, and the junction held 5 bases outside the gene matches. Per germline, CDR1 MNHNS and CDR2 SASEGT. The part of the CDR3 DNA that was read is TGTGCCAGCAGTGGTCTGACAGGGGGATCTGGAAACACC. Its translation: CASSGLTGGSGNT. The entire CDR3 protein reads CASSGLTGGSGNTIYF.

The CDR3: CSAGSGRANEQYF. The sequenced part of the CDR3 DNA is TGCAGTGCCGGAAGCGGGAGGGCCAACGAG. This chain uses TRBV20-1 with TRBJ2-7, with 10 nucleotides matching TRBD2. Read data end 3 residues before the CDR3 end; the end is taken from the germline J gene. CDR1 is DFQATT, CDR2 SNEGSKA, per germline (reference sequence). Trimming removed 6 bases from V and 5 bases from J; junction bases left unmatched: 7. The CDR3 sequence is 13 residues long.

In regard to this clone: Sequencing ends 3 residues short of the CDR3 end; the germline J gene provides the rest. The V and J genes are TRBV28 and TRBJ2-5; 7 bases fit TRBD2. CDR1 and CDR2 (germline): MDHEN, SYDVKM. The CDR3 runs to 15 residues. The J segment lost 3 bases and the V segment lost 6 bases, leaving 10 bases of the junction unmatched. CDR3 DNA, as far as it was read: TGTGCCAGCAGCCAGATATCTAGCGGAAAAGAGACC. Its translation is CASSQISSGKET. The CDR3 as a whole reads CASSQISSGKETQYF.

Concerning this clone: Coverage ceases 3 residues before the CDR3 finishes, and the germline J gene fills in the end. The genes are TRBV5-4 and TRBJ2-7; 9 nucleotides align to TRBD1. CDR3 length: 16 residues. Germline lookup yields CDR1 SGHNT and CDR2 YYREEE (reference sequence). V dropped 0 bases and J dropped 4; count of bases not matched to a gene: 8. The covered CDR3 bases are TGTGCCAGCAGCTTGGCTCTTGGACAGGGGCCATACGAG. Residues: CASSLALGQGPYE. The whole CDR3 reads CASSLALGQGPYEQYF.

CDR3 region: CASSPVMNTEAFF. Partial CDR3 DNA: TGTGCCAGTAGTCCAGTTATGAACACTGAA. This chain joins TRBV19 and TRBJ1-1; D unclear. The sequence runs out 3 residues before the end of the CDR3; the remainder is reconstructed from the germline J gene. The V gene's germline CDR1 is LNHDA and CDR2 SQIVND (reference sequence). This CDR3 contains 13 residues. The V gene lost 5 bases and the J gene lost 0 bases, with 7 bases spanning the gap.

To note about this clone: The sequenced fragment ends 3 residues before the CDR3 boundary, so the rest is inferred from the germline J gene. The chain employs TRBV2 and TRBJ1-2; D not certain. Germline V CDR1 and CDR2: SNHLY, FYNNEI. The CDR3 has 15 residues. The DNA read from the CDR3 is TGTGCCAGCAGCCCCCCCCGTAGCGGAGTCCACGAC. Encoded protein: CASSPPRSGVHD. The CDR3 in full is CASSPPRSGVHDYTF.

On this clone: With the read ending 3 residues before the CDR3 end, the germline J gene is used to fill in that end. The chain joins TRBV4-1 to TRBJ2-7, with 15 bases aligning to TRBD2. CDR3 length equals 16 residues. Per germline, CDR1 MGHRA and CDR2 YSYEKL. The trim removed 4 bases at V and 2 bases at J, leaving 3 bases unmatched. The sequenced CDR3 bases are TGCGCCAGCAGCCGAGGGACTAGCGGGGGGACCTACGAG. It codes for CASSRGTSGGTYE. The complete CDR3 reads CASSRGTSGGTYEQYF.

For this clone: Coverage ceases 3 residues before the CDR3 finishes, and the germline J gene fills in the end. The V and J genes are TRBV20-1 and TRBJ2-7; 8 bases fit TRBD1. This CDR3 has 15 amino acids. Trimming cost V 8 bases and J 3 bases; bases outside gene matches: 15. Germline CDR1 and CDR2: DFQATT and SNEGSKA (reference sequence). CDR3 DNA (partial): TGCAGTTTTCAGGGGGCTCCGGGGAGTGTCTACGAG. Amino acids: CSFQGAPGSVYE. The CDR3 in full is CSFQGAPGSVYEQYF.

The CDR3 loop reads CASSTRDRSGNTIYF. CDR3 bases read: TGTGCCAGTAGTACCCGAGACAGGTCTGGAAACACC. The chain recombines TRBV19 with TRBJ1-3, with TRBD1 as a possible D gene (6 bases). Coverage ceases 3 residues before the CDR3 finishes, and the germline J gene fills in the end. Trimming stripped 4 bases from V and 1 base from J, with 11 bases between. The CDR3 contains 15 residues. Germline CDR1 and CDR2: LNHDA and SQIVND (reference sequence). The variable domain in full, completed from reference TRBV19 and TRBJ1-3, reads DGGITQSPKYLFRKEGQNVTLSCEQNLNHDAMYWYRQDPGQGLRLIYYSQIVNDFQKGDIAEGYSVSREKKESFPLTVTSAQKNPTAFYLCASSTRDRSGNTIYFGEGSWLTVV.

On this clone: The read is 3 residues too short to cover the CDR3 end, so that end is filled in from the germline J gene. The gene calls are TRBV5-6 and TRBJ2-7; TRBD1 matches 8 bases. Unmatched junction bases numbered 9, after V lost 3 bases and J lost 4 bases. Germline V gene lookup returns CDR1 SGHDT and CDR2 YYEEEE. This CDR3 comprises 15 residues. The CDR3 loop reads CASSSGSGTGYEQYF. The part of the CDR3 DNA that was read is TGTGCCAGCAGCTCCGGATCCGGGACAGGTTACGAG.

Remarks on this clone: The read is 3 residues too short to cover the CDR3 end, so that end is filled in from the germline J gene. The rearrangement links TRBV20-1 to TRBJ2-1, with TRBD2 identical over 7 bases. The CDR3 loop spans 14 amino acids. The ends lost 6 bases at V and 6 bases at J; junction bases unmatched: 11. In germline, CDR1 is DFQATT, CDR2 SNEGSKA (reference sequence). Incomplete CDR3 DNA: TGCAGTGCAATGGCAACTAGCGTCGGCAATGAG. It encodes CSAMATSVGNE. The entire CDR3 reads CSAMATSVGNEQFF.